This T cell receptor (beta chain) comes out of a study of blood T cell repertoires in COVID-19. Study-wide context: The samples span acute and convalescent COVID-19 from the United States, Italy and Spain. PBMCs, B-cell-depleted T cells, or T cells provided the cDNA or gDNA that made up the material.

In the authors' workflow: Estimation of nucleated cell counts was performed using reference gene primer amplification. Sequenced by immunoSEQ multiplex PCR; TCRdb stores in-frame clones only, minus some. V, J and clone size derive from that table, while D and trimming were established from the DNA sequence. Among around 250,000 clones listed, around 82% were seen once. The CDR3 extends over 16 amino acids. Germline CDR1 and CDR2: MGHDK and SYGVNS. V was pared by 1 base and J by 1 base, with 10 bases between. The sequenced sample was peripheral blood. The TCR sequence derives from a young woman with acute or convalescent COVID-19. The chain recombines TRBV25-1 with TRBJ2-2, with TRBD1 as a possible D gene (5 bases). The CDR3: CASSESSGKNTGELFF. The CDR3 DNA is TGTGCCAGCAGTGAATCTTCAGGGAAGAACACCGGGGAGCTGTTTTTT.